The 15 T cell receptor beta chains listed next were all sequenced from one sample in a study of cytomegalovirus exposure and HLA in healthy donors. This table comes from immunoSEQ multiplex PCR, and its TCRdb copy is limited to in-frame clones, with some not included. This sample has roughly 330,000 clones, with 87% found just once. Sequenced material: PBMCs. Receptors originate from a woman aged 25 to 39 in good health and CMV-seropositive.

The chain employs TRBV27 and TRBJ2-4; TRBD1 or TRBD2 may be the D gene (6 bases each). Deletions cut 2 bases from V and 9 bases from J, with 11 bases between. Germline CDR1 MNHEY, CDR2 SMNVEV (reference sequence). CDR3 length: 13 residues. This CDR3 is CASSLRGERIQYF. In DNA, the CDR3 is TGTGCCAGCAGTTTAAGGGGGGAACGCATTCAGTACTTC.

The CDR3 is CASSFQGLPQHF. CDR3 DNA sequence: TGTGCCAGCAGCTTTCAGGGTCTTCCCCAGCATTTT. V is TRBV7-9 and J is TRBJ1-5; weak D call: TRBD1 (5 bases). The germline gives CDR1 SEHNR, CDR2 FQNEAQ (reference sequence). V lost 3 bases to trimming and J lost 10 bases, with 10 bases between them. There are 12 residues in the CDR3. Full variable domain (missing parts from reference TRBV7-9 and TRBJ1-5): DTGVSQNPRHKITKRGQNVTFRCDPISEHNRLYWYRQTLGQGPEFLTYFQNEAQLEKSRLLSDRFSAERPKGSFSTLEIQRTEQGDSAMYLCASSFQGLPQHFGDGTRLSIL.

The rearrangement uses TRBV5-6 and TRBJ1-5; the match to TRBD1 covers 9 bases. CDR3 length equals 15 residues. CDR1 SGHDT and CDR2 YYEEEE come from the germline V gene. V was pared by 4 bases and J by 6 bases, with 8 bases of the junction left unmatched. The CDR3 region is CASSDGTGNRQPQHF. The CDR3 nucleotides read TGTGCCAGCAGCGACGGGACAGGGAATCGTCAGCCCCAGCATTTT.

This rearrangement joins TRBV29-1 to TRBJ1-1, with 10 bases identical to TRBD1. V gave up 4 bases and J gave up 0 bases; unmatched junction bases: 8. CDR1 and CDR2 (germline): SQVTM, ANQGSEA. This CDR3 spans 16 amino acids. The CDR3: CSVAGGTGDLNTEAFF. The CDR3 region has the DNA TGCAGCGTTGCAGGTGGGACAGGGGATTTGAACACTGAAGCTTTCTTT. Filled out from reference TRBV29-1 and TRBJ1-1, the complete variable domain reads SAVISQKPSRDICQRGTSLTIQCQVDSQVTMMFWYRQQPGQSLTLIATANQGSEATYESGFVIDKFPISRPNLTFSTLTVSNMSPEDSSIYLCSVAGGTGDLNTEAFFGQGTRLTVV.

V is TRBV29-1 and J is TRBJ2-6; D is undetermined. CDR1 and CDR2 from the germline V gene are SQVTM and ANQGSEA. V dropped 6 bases and J dropped 0 bases, with 15 bases sitting between them. This CDR3 is built from 16 residues. CDR3 protein: CSVALSPVSGANVLTF. For the CDR3, the DNA is TGCAGCGTGGCTCTAAGCCCGGTCTCTGGGGCCAACGTCCTGACTTTC.

V and J are TRBV14 and TRBJ2-7; perhaps TRBD2 as D (5 bases). The germline V gene has CDR1 SGHDN and CDR2 FVKESK. The CDR3 contains 17 residues. The V and J ends lost 0 bases and 4 bases respectively, with 19 bases between them. The CDR3 coding sequence is TGTGCCAGCAGCCAAGAAAGAGACTATTATAGCTTGTACGAGCAGTACTTC. This gives the protein CASSQERDYYSLYEQYF.

This clone has only a few counts. The V call is TRBV28, the J call TRBJ1-3; tentative D call: TRBD1 (5 bases). V gave up 6 bases and J gave up 4 bases, with 13 bases separating them. The CDR3 sequence is 14 residues long. The germline V gene has CDR1 MDHEN and CDR2 SYDVKM. The CDR3 nucleotides are TGTGCCAGCAGCCGACCTCAGGGCGGAAACACCATATATTTT. Translated: CASSRPQGGNTIYF.

The chain carries TRBV27 and TRBJ2-1; D not resolved. The germline V gene has CDR1 MNHEY and CDR2 SMNVEV (reference sequence). With 6 bases removed from V and 3 bases from J, the gap between germline ends came to 15 bases. This CDR3 has 15 residues. The CDR3 spells CASRSRSPIYNEQFF. The CDR3 DNA follows: TGTGCCAGCAGGAGTCGCAGCCCAATCTACAATGAGCAGTTCTTC.

The CDR3 DNA sequence: TGTGCTAGTGGTTTGTCTGGGGGTAACAATGAGCAGTTCTTC. It yields the protein CASGLSGGNNEQFF. The chain is built from TRBV12-5 and TRBJ2-1; D could derive from TRBD1 or TRBD2 (5 bases each). The germline CDR1 and CDR2 sequences are LGHNT and FRNRAP. The ends were cut back, 2 bases at V and 5 bases at J, with 10 bases in the middle. The CDR3 covers 14 residues.

This chain uses TRBV29-1 with TRBJ2-2, with a weak D call TRBD2 (5 bases). Germline CDR1 reads SQVTM; CDR2 reads ANQGSEA. V was pared by 4 bases and J by 5 bases, with 8 bases between. The CDR3 loop spans 12 amino acids. CDR3 nucleotide sequence: TGCAGCGTTGCGGGGTTAACCGGGGAGCTGTTTTTT. Amino acid sequence: CSVAGLTGELFF.

The chain recombines TRBV27 with TRBJ1-5; unclear D gene. CDR3 length: 14 amino acids. V lost 6 bases and J 2 bases, leaving 11 bases between the germline ends. The V gene's germline CDR1 is MNHEY and CDR2 SMNVEV (reference sequence). CDR3 loop: CASRLVVGNQPQHF. CDR3 DNA sequence: TGTGCCAGCAGACTTGTAGTGGGCAATCAGCCCCAGCATTTT.

CDR3 loop: CSVPFQGETRYGYTF. The CDR3 region has the DNA TGCAGCGTACCCTTCCAGGGGGAAACTCGCTATGGCTACACCTTC. The chain employs TRBV29-1 and TRBJ1-2; the match to TRBD1 covers 7 bases. V trimming: 6 bases; J trimming: 4 bases; junction bases outside the gene matches: 14. Germline loops: CDR1 SQVTM, CDR2 ANQGSEA. The length of the CDR3 is 15 residues.

The V and J genes are TRBV9 and TRBJ1-1; possible D gene TRBD1, 5 bases. Trimming removed 1 base from V and 6 bases from J, with 16 bases in between. In germline, CDR1 is SGDLS, CDR2 YYNGEE. CDR3 size: 15 residues. CDR3 protein: CASSVKTQGASEAFF. CDR3 sequence (DNA): TGTGCCAGCAGCGTAAAGACCCAGGGAGCCTCTGAAGCTTTCTTT.

The chain carries TRBV29-1 and TRBJ2-3; TRBD1 is a possible D gene (5 bases). Trimming took off 7 bases at V and 4 bases at J, with 21 bases between the two ends. In germline, CDR1 is SQVTM, CDR2 ANQGSEA. The length of the CDR3 is 15 residues. The CDR3 reads CSAEQDILESDTQYF. In DNA form, the CDR3 reads TGCAGCGCCGAACAGGACATACTTGAATCAGATACGCAGTATTTT.

The CDR3 region is CASSRAGGRNEQFF. The CDR3 DNA follows: TGTGCCAGCAGTCGGGCGGGAGGGCGGAATGAGCAGTTCTTC. The J gene is TRBJ2-1, the V gene TRBV27; 9 bases are a match to TRBD2. The ends lost 5 bases at V and 7 bases at J; junction bases unmatched: 6. CDR3 length: 14 amino acids. The germline CDR1 and CDR2 sequences are MNHEY and SMNVEV (reference sequence).